This entry lists 32 T cell receptor beta chains sequenced from one sample in a study of OX40 agonist ivuxolimab in advanced cancers. The data were produced by immunoSEQ multiplex PCR, yet TCRdb's version contains in-frame clones alone and is incomplete. This sample carries 55,000 to 70,000 clones, 84% of them seen once, and the ten largest clones take approximately 4.4%. The source material was CD4+ or CD8+ T cells sorted from blood, sampled in a trial of the OX40 agonist ivuxolimab. The receptors come from an adult with an advanced solid tumor such as melanoma, head and neck, liver or kidney cancer.

The V call is TRBV7-9, the J call TRBJ2-5; D gene unclear. This CDR3 region has 13 residues. V was pared by 1 base and J by 0 bases, with 3 bases between. Germline assignment: CDR1 SEHNR and CDR2 FQNEAQ (reference sequence). The CDR3 sequence: CASSLGYQETQYF. In nucleotides, the CDR3 is TGTGCCAGCAGCTTAGGGTACCAAGAGACCCAGTACTTC.

V and J are TRBV25-1 and TRBJ1-4, with unresolved D. There are 14 residues in the CDR3. Germline V gene sequence: CDR1 MGHDK, CDR2 SYGVNS. V was clipped by 3 bases and J by 0 bases, with 5 bases between them. The CDR3 coding sequence is TGTGCCAGCAGTGAGATTGCAACTAATGAAAAACTGTTTTTT. It is translated as CASSEIATNEKLFF.

The chain employs TRBV6-5 and TRBJ2-3; D not certain. V lost 0 bases and J lost 1, with 11 bases in between. There are 16 residues in the CDR3. In germline, CDR1 is MNHEY, CDR2 SVGAGI. CDR3 in DNA: TGTGCCAGCAGTTACTCGTACACCCGTGGCACAGATACGCAGTATTTT. Encoded protein: CASSYSYTRGTDTQYF.

The rearrangement links TRBV28 to TRBJ2-2; no reliable D call. This CDR3 has 15 amino acids. Trimming removed 5 bases from V and 1 base from J, with 11 bases in between. The V gene's germline CDR1 is MDHEN and CDR2 SYDVKM. The CDR3 DNA is TGTGCCAGCAGTCGATCTGGTAGGAACACCGGGGAGCTGTTTTTT. This encodes CASSRSGRNTGELFF.

The J gene is TRBJ2-7, the V gene TRBV11-2, with D unresolved. CDR3 length equals 13 residues. The germline V and J ends were trimmed by 5 bases and 0 bases, with 8 bases remaining between them. Germline CDR1 is SGHAT and CDR2 is FQNNGV. CDR3 DNA: TGTGCCAGCAGCCCTGGGCTCTCCTACGAGCAGTACTTC. Translation gives CASSPGLSYEQYF.

The chain uses TRBV11-2 and TRBJ2-5; 8 bases fit TRBD1. The CDR3 length is 13 residues. Germline V lookup: CDR1 SGHAT, CDR2 FQNNGV. The V and J ends lost 7 bases and 5 bases, in that order; junction bases with no gene match: 6. Written as DNA, the CDR3 is TGTGCCAGCAACGGGGACAGGCGGGAGACCCAGTACTTC. Protein product: CASNGDRRETQYF.

The J gene is TRBJ2-7, the V gene TRBV2, with a weak D call TRBD1 (5 bases). CDR3 size: 13 residues. Germline V lookup: CDR1 SNHLY, CDR2 FYNNEI. The V end was cut by 4 bases, the J end by 2 bases, with 9 bases between. The CDR3 protein is CASSVGVAYEQYF. DNA of the CDR3: TGTGCCAGCAGTGTAGGGGTCGCCTACGAGCAGTACTTC.

The chain recombines TRBV10-3 with TRBJ2-3, with TRBD2 identical over 11 bases. This CDR3 comprises 14 residues. Germline V gives CDR1 ENHRY, CDR2 SYGVKD. J lost 5 bases, V lost 6 bases, and 4 bases had no gene match. The CDR3 loop is CAIREGTSGDTQYF. The DNA for the CDR3 is TGTGCCATCAGGGAAGGGACTAGCGGAGATACGCAGTATTTT.

The CDR3 spells CASRKGSMNTEAFF. The CDR3 bases are TGTGCCAGCAGGAAGGGCAGCATGAACACTGAAGCTTTCTTT. V gene TRBV6-5 combines with J gene TRBJ1-1; the D is unclear. The V and J ends lost 6 bases and 0 bases respectively, with 11 bases between them. This CDR3 spans 14 amino acids. Germline V gives CDR1 MNHEY, CDR2 SVGAGI.

This clone was seen more than once but under ten times. This chain connects TRBV7-9 to TRBJ1-6, with TRBD1 identical over 7 bases. Trimming at V came to 5 bases and at J to 8 bases, leaving 9 bases not matched to a gene. The CDR3 extends over 15 amino acids. The V gene's germline CDR1 is SEHNR and CDR2 FQNEAQ (reference sequence). The CDR3 here is CASSPRGGLDSPLHF. The CDR3 DNA reads as TGTGCCAGCAGCCCCCGAGGGGGCCTCGATTCACCCCTCCACTTT.

As for this clone: The CDR3 does not end in the conserved phenylalanine or tryptophan, so this is likely a read error. This chain links TRBV5-6 with TRBJ1-2; D gene unclear. The CDR3 is made up of 15 amino acids. The V end lost 0 bases, the J end lost 8 bases, and 17 bases lay between the germline ends. Germline CDR1 reads SGHDT; CDR2 reads YYEEEE. The CDR3 loop reads CASSLVDRSFGGYTL. CDR3 sequence (DNA): TGTGCCAGCAGCTTGGTAGACCGATCCTTCGGGGGCTACACCCTC.

The chain couples TRBV19 to TRBJ2-5; possible D gene TRBD2, 6 bases. Trimming removed 5 bases at V and 2 bases at J, with 12 bases between. The CDR3 contains 14 residues. Germline V CDR1 and CDR2: LNHDA, SQIVND (reference sequence). This CDR3 is CASSVGLQQETQYF. CDR3 sequence (DNA): TGTGCCAGTAGTGTGGGACTTCAGCAAGAGACCCAGTACTTC.

The chain recombines TRBV18 with TRBJ2-1; perhaps TRBD2 as D (5 bases). Trimming took 6 bases from V and 0 from J, leaving 12 bases between them. The CDR3 spans 15 residues. Germline loops: CDR1 KGHSH, CDR2 LQKENI. Written as DNA, the CDR3 is TGTGCCAGCTCCCCAACCGGGATCTCCTACAATGAGCAGTTCTTC. This codes for CASSPTGISYNEQFF.

The sample holds a few counts of this clone. The CDR3 bases are TGTGCCAGCAGTCCCCGGGACTCAGCCTACGAGCAGTACTTC. This translates into CASSPRDSAYEQYF. This chain joins TRBV27 and TRBJ2-7, with a weak D call TRBD2 (6 bases). This CDR3 has 14 residues. Germline CDR1 reads MNHEY; CDR2 reads SMNVEV (reference sequence). Trimming pared 5 bases from V and 2 bases from J, leaving 13 bases between.

The chain has TRBV6-5 and TRBJ2-1; D may be TRBD2 (5 bases). With 2 bases removed from V and 2 bases from J, the gap between germline ends came to 10 bases. CDR3 length: 15 residues. CDR1 and CDR2 (germline): MNHEY, SVGAGI. CDR3 in DNA: TGTGCCAGCAGTTACGGGGAGTCCCCCTACAATGAGCAGTTCTTC. Amino acid sequence: CASSYGESPYNEQFF.

CDR3 coding DNA: TGTGCCAGCGGTCGGGACAGGGCGAACACCATATATTTT. Protein product: CASGRDRANTIYF. The rearrangement uses TRBV5-6 and TRBJ1-3; 9 bases match TRBD1. Germline CDR1 SGHDT, CDR2 YYEEEE. The CDR3 is 13 residues long. Trimming removed 7 bases from V and 7 bases from J; junction bases left unmatched: 6.

The rearrangement uses TRBV19 and TRBJ2-1, with TRBD1 identical over 9 bases. Germline V lookup: CDR1 LNHDA, CDR2 SQIVND (reference sequence). CDR3 size: 16 residues. After removal of 7 bases from V and 1 base from J, the junction contained 8 bases not matched to a gene. The CDR3 protein is CASTPGTGLSYNEQFF. The CDR3 DNA reads TGTGCCAGTACACCTGGGACAGGGTTGTCCTACAATGAGCAGTTCTTC.

The genes are TRBV15 and TRBJ1-5; D gene unclear. Trimming stripped 8 bases from V and 7 bases from J, with 21 bases between. From germline, CDR1 is LNHNV and CDR2 YYDKDF (reference sequence). The CDR3 runs to 15 residues. CDR3 region: CATGHRGNPRQPQHF. Here the CDR3 DNA reads TGTGCCACCGGCCACCGCGGGAATCCCCGGCAGCCCCAGCATTTT.

This clone came up a few times. The V and J genes are TRBV19 and TRBJ2-3, with a weak D call TRBD2 (7 bases). Trimming cost V 5 bases and J 2 bases, with 23 bases left between them. CDR3 length equals 18 residues. Germline CDR1 reads LNHDA; CDR2 reads SQIVND (reference sequence). The CDR3 here is CASSGGETGTPSTDTQYF. The CDR3 DNA is TGTGCCAGTAGTGGGGGGGAGACAGGAACCCCCTCCACAGATACGCAGTATTTT.

The chain joins TRBV28 to TRBJ2-7; 12 positions agree with TRBD2. The CDR3 is 15 amino acids. Trimming removed 4 bases from V and 4 bases from J; junction bases left unmatched: 5. Germline-derived CDR1 and CDR2 are MDHEN and SYDVKM. CDR3 bases: TGTGCCAGCAGTTCTCTAGCGGGAGGGCGGTACGAGCAGTACTTC. It is translated as CASSSLAGGRYEQYF. Using reference TRBV28 and TRBJ2-7 for the parts outside the CDR3, the full variable domain is DVKVTQSSRYLVKRTGEKVFLECVQDMDHENMFWYRQDPGLGLRLIYFSYDVKMKEKGDIPEGYSVSREKKERFSLILESASTNQTSMYLCASSSLAGGRYEQYFGPGTRLTVT.

The V gene is TRBV7-3, the J gene TRBJ2-5; TRBD1 matches 9 bases. The CDR3 contains 15 residues. V dropped 2 bases and J dropped 3; count of bases not matched to a gene: 4. Germline V gives CDR1 SGHTA, CDR2 FQGTGA. In nucleotides, the CDR3 is TGTGCCAGCAGCTTAGGGGACAGGGTTGAAGAGACCCAGTACTTC. Its protein is CASSLGDRVEETQYF.

J is TRBJ1-6 and V is TRBV28; possibly TRBD1 for D (6 bases). CDR1 and CDR2 (germline): MDHEN, SYDVKM. Deletions cut 3 bases from V and 0 bases from J, with 15 bases between. This CDR3 contains 18 residues. The CDR3 region is CASSFKDRTNSYNSPLHF. The DNA of the CDR3 is TGTGCCAGCAGTTTTAAGGACAGAACAAACTCCTATAATTCACCCCTCCACTTT. Complete variable domain (other parts from reference TRBV28 and TRBJ1-6): DVKVTQSSRYLVKRTGEKVFLECVQDMDHENMFWYRQDPGLGLRLIYFSYDVKMKEKGDIPEGYSVSREKKERFSLILESASTNQTSMYLCASSFKDRTNSYNSPLHFGNGTRLTVT.

The genes are TRBV14 and TRBJ2-5; 8 nucleotides align to TRBD2. Looked up from germline, CDR1 is SGHDN and CDR2 is FVKESK. With 4 bases clipped from V and 4 bases from J, the junction kept 17 bases outside the gene matches. The CDR3 spans 18 residues. Written as DNA, the CDR3 is TGTGCCAGCAGCCTCCCCTCTGGACTAGCCCGAGGTCGAGAGACCCAGTACTTC. Translated, it gives CASSLPSGLARGRETQYF.

The V gene is TRBV7-2, the J gene TRBJ2-1; no clear D. The CDR3 extends over 16 amino acids. Between the trimmed V and J ends, which lost 1 base and 1 base, there was a span of 11 bases. The germline V gene encodes CDR1 SGHTA and CDR2 FQGNSA. CDR3 protein: CASSLVQLQSYNEQFF. The CDR3 DNA follows: TGTGCCAGCAGCTTAGTGCAGCTTCAATCCTACAATGAGCAGTTCTTC.

This clone was seen once. The chain uses TRBV5-1 and TRBJ2-2, with D unclear. Between the trimmed V and J ends, which lost 1 base and 3 bases, there was a span of 10 bases. The CDR3 sequence is 15 residues long. Looked up from germline, CDR1 is SGHRS and CDR2 is YFSETQ. CDR3 loop: CASSLSVWDTGELFF. For the CDR3, the DNA is TGCGCCAGCAGCTTGTCCGTCTGGGACACCGGGGAGCTGTTTTTT.

The V gene is TRBV6-5, the J gene TRBJ1-5; D is ambiguous. The CDR3 length is 13 residues. V lost 6 bases and J lost 0, with 6 bases in between. CDR1 and CDR2 (germline): MNHEY, SVGAGI. The CDR3 region has the DNA TGTGCCAGCAGCCCGAATAGCAATCAGCCCCAGCATTTT. Amino acid sequence: CASSPNSNQPQHF.

CDR3 DNA sequence: TGTGCCAGCAGCCAAAGGAGGGGAGCGGGAAGCACAGATACGCAGTATTTT. Translated, it gives CASSQRRGAGSTDTQYF. This rearrangement joins TRBV14 to TRBJ2-3, with 7 bases aligning to TRBD2. The CDR3 length is 17 residues. Germline-derived CDR1 and CDR2 are SGHDN and FVKESK. Losses at the gene ends were 2 bases for V and 0 bases for J; bases not matched to a gene: 8. Using reference TRBV14 and TRBJ2-3 for the parts outside the CDR3, the full variable domain is EAGVTQFPSHSVIEKGQTVTLRCDPISGHDNLYWYRRVMGKEIKFLLHFVKESKQDESGMPNNRFLAERTGGTYSTLKVQPAELEDSGVYFCASSQRRGAGSTDTQYFGPGTRLTVL.

The CDR3 spells CASSYPDRNGHGYTF. In nucleotides, the CDR3 is TGTGCCAGCAGTTACCCAGACAGGAATGGACATGGCTACACCTTC. The rearrangement joins TRBV6-6 to TRBJ1-2; D possibly corresponds to TRBD1 (6 bases). This CDR3 spans 15 amino acids. V shed 2 bases and J shed 6 bases, with 16 bases lying between them. Looked up from germline, CDR1 is MNHNY and CDR2 is SVGAGI (reference sequence).

The chain links TRBV7-2 to TRBJ2-2; D remains unclear. Germline assignment: CDR1 SGHTA and CDR2 FQGNSA. Trimming cost V 5 bases and J 2 bases, with 12 bases left between them. The CDR3 consists of 15 residues. In nucleotides, the CDR3 is TGTGCCAGCAGCCCGCAAGACTTAAACACCGGGGAGCTGTTTTTT. Amino acids: CASSPQDLNTGELFF.

The V and J genes are TRBV14 and TRBJ2-3; TRBD2 matches at 13 bases. Germline CDR1 and CDR2: SGHDN and FVKESK. The CDR3 spans 16 residues. J gave up 2 bases and V 4 bases, and 3 bases lay outside the gene matches. The CDR3 DNA is TGTGCCAGCAGCCGCGGACTAGCGGGGGACACAGATACGCAGTATTTT. The encoded protein is CASSRGLAGDTDTQYF.

V and J are TRBV12-2 and TRBJ2-3; the DNA was not compared with TRBD1, the D call given in the table. TRBV12-2 represents a pseudogene. The CDR3 is 15 residues long. For the CDR3, the DNA is TGTGCAAGTCGCTTAGATCTCAGGGACACAGATACGCAGTATTTT. This sequence encodes CASRLDLRDTDTQYF.

V gene TRBV10-3 combines with J gene TRBJ2-1; 14 nucleotides agree with TRBD2. Germline V gene lookup returns CDR1 ENHRY and CDR2 SYGVKD. This CDR3 is built from 14 residues. Trimming took 3 bases from V and 15 from J; bases not matched to a gene: 7. The CDR3 reads CAISDGTSGRNWFF. DNA for the CDR3: TGTGCCATCAGTGACGGGACTAGCGGGAGAAACTGGTTCTTC.